The T cell receptor (beta chain) under discussion was sequenced for a study of a mutant IDH1 vaccine in newly diagnosed glioma. Study in general: There were eight vaccinations for patients, given in weeks 1, 3, 5, 7, 11, 15, 19 and 23. Vaccines were first given 4-6 weeks after radiotherapy alone, or with temozolomide cycles. Receipt of radiotherapy, temozolomide, or both preceded the study, and most received both. Notes on the study in general: Top-clonotype changes in peripheral T cells seemed unrelated to pseudoprogression.

Time point described: week 11, during vaccination. What each vaccine dose contained was 300 ug of mutant IDH1 20-mer peptide, accompanied by topical imiquimod. This clone came up once. Its specificity is not known. Germline-derived CDR1 and CDR2 are MNHEY and SVGAGI. This CDR3 region has 14 residues. V lost 4 bases, J lost 9 bases, and 7 bases stayed unmatched. The assay was immunoSEQ multiplex PCR, and TCRdb's table has in-frame clones only and misses some. The repertoire holds 120,000 or so clones, with roughly 77% as singletons. The origin of this receptor is a man aged 40-49 years with glioma. V gene TRBV6-5 combines with J gene TRBJ1-5, with 9 bases fitting TRBD1. The sequenced sample was PBMCs, obtained from a glioma patient whose treatment included an IDH1 peptide vaccine. The CDR3 loop is CASSSRTGVGPQHF. The CDR3, as DNA: TGTGCCAGCAGTTCCCGGACAGGGGTCGGGCCCCAGCATTTT.